These T cell receptor beta chains were read from a single sample in a study of T cells in Graves' hyperthyroidism and ophthalmopathy. Using its own MiXCR run on the multiplex PCR reads, TCRdb lists one record per CDR3 protein. Counted here are some 500,000 distinct CDR3 sequences, approximately 15% occurring once; the ten biggest clones make up under 20%. Sequenced material: blood. These receptors were collected from a woman aged 18-30 years with Graves' hyperthyroidism. Both conserved end residues are part of each CDR3. A D gene is named only where the DNA matches it firmly. Clone size is stated in some rows and not others, as once, few, many or a class when expanded.

cdr3_nt	cdr3_aa	clone_size	v_call	j_call	d_call
TGTGCCAGCAGCCGCCCAGGAGGATTCCAAGAGACCCAGTACTTC	CASSRPGGFQETQYF	many	TRBV3-1	TRBJ2-5	-
TGTGCCAGCAGCCAACGCGGGGGAGGGGAAGAGACCCAGCACTTC	CASSQRGGGEETQHF	once	TRBV6-1	TRBJ2-5	TRBD2
TGCGCCAGCAGCGGGGGGACTAGCGGGAGACGGAATGAGCAGTTCTTC	CASSGGTSGRRNEQFF	many	TRBV5-1	TRBJ2-1	TRBD2
TGTGCCAGCAGTTCCGGACAGGGAGGCGGCAATGAGCAGTTCTTC	CASSSGQGGGNEQFF	-	TRBV27	TRBJ2-1	TRBD1
TGTGCCACCGGGAGCTCACAGGAGGTTGGCTACACCTTC	CATGSSQEVGYTF	many	TRBV15	TRBJ1-2	-
TGTGCCTGGAGTGCCGGGACAGGATTAAATGAGCAGTTCTTC	CAWSAGTGLNEQFF	many	TRBV30	TRBJ2-1	TRBD1
TGTGCCAGTAGAGGGGGACGGAATAATGAAAAACTGTTTTTT	CASRGGRNNEKLFF	many	TRBV19	TRBJ1-4	-
TGTGCCAGCAGCTTAGACCCGGGACTAGCGGGAATTGGGGAGACCCAGTACTTC	CASSLDPGLAGIGETQYF	-	TRBV11-2	TRBJ2-5	TRBD2
TGTGCCAGCCATTTCAACACCGGGGAGCTGTTTTTT	CASHFNTGELFF	many	TRBV6-1	TRBJ2-2	-
TGCGCCAGCAGCTTGAATATGGGCAACACTGAAGCTTTCTTT	CASSLNMGNTEAFF	many	TRBV5-1	TRBJ1-1	-
TGTGCCAGCAGCCTACAGGACAGGTACTATGGCTACACCTTC	CASSLQDRYYGYTF	many	TRBV3-1	TRBJ1-2	TRBD1
TGCAGTGCAGTGCGGGAGGGAACAGATACGCAGTATTTT	CSAVREGTDTQYF	-	TRBV20-1	TRBJ2-3	TRBD2
TGTGCCAGCAGTGGGCTGGACAGGAACACCGGGGAGCTGTTTTTT	CASSGLDRNTGELFF	once	TRBV25-1	TRBJ2-2	-
TGCGCCAGCAGCCAAGACCTACCGCGGGATGGCTACACCTTC	CASSQDLPRDGYTF	many	TRBV4-1	TRBJ1-2	-
TGCAGCGTTGAAGAAGGATCGGCTGGGGCCAACGTCCTGACTTTC	CSVEEGSAGANVLTF	many	TRBV29-1	TRBJ2-6	-
TGCAGTGCTAGGACTAGCGGGACCAGGGAGACCCAGTACTTC	CSARTSGTRETQYF	many	TRBV20-1	TRBJ2-5	TRBD2
TGTGCCAGCAGCTTCTCGGGGCTAGCTAACTATGGCTACACCTTC	CASSFSGLANYGYTF	many	TRBV12-3/TRBV12-4	TRBJ1-2	-
TGTGCCAGCAGGACGGGACTAGCGGGGCCCTACGAGCAGTACTTC	CASRTGLAGPYEQYF	many	TRBV6-1	TRBJ2-7	TRBD2
TGTGCCAGCAGTCTAGTGGGTGGAGTCGGGGAGCTGTTTTTT	CASSLVGGVGELFF	many	TRBV11-2	TRBJ2-2	-
TGTGCCAGCAGCGGACTAGCGGGAGAAGTCGGGGAGCTGTTTTTT	CASSGLAGEVGELFF	-	TRBV9	TRBJ2-2	TRBD2
TGTGCCAGCAGTGAAGGAGTGGGAGAAGAGACCCAGTACTTC	CASSEGVGEETQYF	few	TRBV25-1	TRBJ2-5	-
TGTGCCTGTACAGGGTTAGGACAGCCCCAGCATTTT	CACTGLGQPQHF	many	TRBV30	TRBJ1-5	-
TGTGCCAGCAGTTTCCGCCTACTAGGGTACGGCTACACCTTC	CASSFRLLGYGYTF	many	TRBV27	TRBJ1-2	-
TGTGCCAGCAGCCAAGCGGACAGGGATAATGAAAAACTGTTTTTT	CASSQADRDNEKLFF	many	TRBV3-1	TRBJ1-4	TRBD1
TGTGCCAGCAGCCAAGTTGGGACTAGCGGTGTGAGTGAGCAGTTCTTC	CASSQVGTSGVSEQFF	many	TRBV4-2	TRBJ2-1	TRBD2
TGTGCCAGCAACGGAATGCGGGAGGACGACACCGGGGAGCTGTTTTTT	CASNGMREDDTGELFF	many	TRBV2	TRBJ2-2	TRBD2
TGTGCCAGCAGTTTAGCTCGACAGGGTTCACCCCTCCACTTT	CASSLARQGSPLHF	many	TRBV12-3/TRBV12-4	TRBJ1-6	TRBD1
TGTGCCAGCAGCTCAGTAGCGGGACCCTACGAGCAGTACTTC	CASSSVAGPYEQYF	many	TRBV7-8	TRBJ2-7	TRBD2
TGCAGTGCTAGTACCGGGACTAGCGGAGTCCCGGGGCGCAATGAGCAGTTCTTC	CSASTGTSGVPGRNEQFF	many	TRBV20-1	TRBJ2-1	TRBD2
TGCGCCAGCAGTCATGACAGGGGCCTTCGGTATGGCTACACCTTC	CASSHDRGLRYGYTF	-	TRBV5-1	TRBJ1-2	TRBD1
TGCGCCAGCAGCTTGAAAGTCACGGGAGAGACCCAGTACTTC	CASSLKVTGETQYF	-	TRBV5-1	TRBJ2-5	-
TGTGCCAGCAGCTTTGGAACCCCCGATGAAGCTTTCTTT	CASSFGTPDEAFF	few	TRBV7-9	TRBJ1-1	-
TGCAGTGCGCGAGGGTCTGGGGCCAACGTCCTGACTTTC	CSARGSGANVLTF	many	TRBV20-1	TRBJ2-6	-
TGTGCCAGCAGTCCTACCCACAGGGATACAGCTTTCTTT	CASSPTHRDTAFF	few	TRBV27	TRBJ1-1	-
TGTGCCTGGAGTATAACCGGGGGCACAGATACGCAGTATTTT	CAWSITGGTDTQYF	many	TRBV30	TRBJ2-3	-
TGTGCCAGCAGCTTAGGGGGGAAGTATAGCGGGTACAATGAGCAGTTCTTC	CASSLGGKYSGYNEQFF	-	TRBV7-7	TRBJ2-1	TRBD2
TGCGCCAGCAGCTCCAGACAGGGCGATGGCTACACCTTC	CASSSRQGDGYTF	-	TRBV5-1	TRBJ1-2	TRBD1
TGTGCCAGCAGTTCAGAGCAGGCGGCCTATGGCTACACCTTC	CASSSEQAAYGYTF	many	TRBV27	TRBJ1-2	-